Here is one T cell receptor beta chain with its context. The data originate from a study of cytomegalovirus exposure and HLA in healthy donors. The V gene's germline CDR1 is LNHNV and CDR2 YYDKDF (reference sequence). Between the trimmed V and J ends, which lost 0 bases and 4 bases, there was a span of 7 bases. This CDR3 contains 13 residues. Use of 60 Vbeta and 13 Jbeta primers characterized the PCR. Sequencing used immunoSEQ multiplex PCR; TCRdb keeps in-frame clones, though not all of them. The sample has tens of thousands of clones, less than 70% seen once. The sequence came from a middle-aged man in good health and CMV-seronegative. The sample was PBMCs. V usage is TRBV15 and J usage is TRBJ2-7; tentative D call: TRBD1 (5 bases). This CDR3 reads CATSRDREYEQYF. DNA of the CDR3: TGTGCCACCAGCAGAGACAGGGAATACGAGCAGTACTTC.